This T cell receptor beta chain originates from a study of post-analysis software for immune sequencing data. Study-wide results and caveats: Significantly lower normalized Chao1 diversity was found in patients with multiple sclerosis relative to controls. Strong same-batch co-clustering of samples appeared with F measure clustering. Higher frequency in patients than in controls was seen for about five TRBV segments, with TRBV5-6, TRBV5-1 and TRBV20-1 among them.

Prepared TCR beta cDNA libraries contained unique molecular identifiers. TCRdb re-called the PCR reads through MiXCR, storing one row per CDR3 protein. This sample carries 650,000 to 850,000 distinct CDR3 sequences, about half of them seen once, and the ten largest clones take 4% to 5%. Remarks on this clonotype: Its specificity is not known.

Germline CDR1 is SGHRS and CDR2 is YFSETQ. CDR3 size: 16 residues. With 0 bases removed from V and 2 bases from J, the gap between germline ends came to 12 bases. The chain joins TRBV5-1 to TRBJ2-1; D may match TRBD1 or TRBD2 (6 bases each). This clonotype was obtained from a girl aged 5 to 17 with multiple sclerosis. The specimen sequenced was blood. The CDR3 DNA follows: TGCGCCAGCAGCTTGGGGGGGGCGGGCCCCTACAATGAGCAGTTCTTC. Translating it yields CASSLGGAGPYNEQFF.